This T cell receptor (beta chain) was identified in a study of T cells in Graves' hyperthyroidism and ophthalmopathy. Study observations and caveats: Blood also held most thyroid clonotypes expanded beyond 0.001.

As regards this clonotype: Its antigen is still unknown.

Amplification of TCR beta CDR3 regions used RNA as the template. TCR CDR3 underwent first-round RT-PCR with the HTBI primer set. TCRdb analysed the multiplex PCR reads with MiXCR anew, one entry per CDR3 protein. This table holds fewer than 350,000 distinct CDR3 sequences, roughly 23% found once. Germline V gives CDR1 MDHEN, CDR2 SYDVKM. The CDR3 runs to 15 residues. Trimming stripped 7 bases from V and 4 bases from J, with 16 bases between. This rearrangement joins TRBV28 to TRBJ2-2; TRBD1 might be the D (5 bases). This clonotype was obtained from a woman in her fifties or sixties with Graves' hyperthyroidism. Sequencing used blood. For the CDR3, the DNA is TGTGCCAGCACCCTACCCAGGGCCCGCACCGGGGAGCTGTTTTTT. Translating gives CASTLPRARTGELFF.